Presented here are 10 T cell receptor beta chains from one specimen sequenced in a study of T cell responses to AZD1222 COVID-19 vaccine. Clones were read by immunoSEQ multiplex PCR, and TCRdb kept only the in-frame ones, dropping some. The sample contains 110,000 to 150,000 clones, 70% to 90% of which appear only once. This specimen consisted of peripheral blood, obtained on day 0 of AZD1222 vaccination. These receptors originate from an adult in good health.

The chain employs TRBV18 and TRBJ1-3; 9 bases map to TRBD1. After removal of 3 bases from V and 8 bases from J, the junction contained 8 bases not matched to a gene. Germline CDR1 is KGHSH and CDR2 is LQKENI. This CDR3 spans 15 amino acids. Here the CDR3 reads CASSPTGGRLDTIYF. The CDR3 region has the DNA TGTGCCAGCTCACCCACAGGGGGCCGATTGGACACCATATATTTT. Combining the CDR3 with reference TRBV18 and TRBJ1-3 gives the whole variable domain NAGVMQNPRHLVRRRGQEARLRCSPMKGHSHVYWYRQLPEEGLKFMVYLQKENIIDESGMPKERFSAEFPKEGPSILRIQQVVRGDSAAYFCASSPTGGRLDTIYFGEGSWLTVV.

The V and J genes are TRBV2 and TRBJ1-5; the match to TRBD1 covers 12 bases. V was pared by 11 bases and J by 7 bases, with 6 bases of the junction left unmatched. The CDR3 runs to 13 residues. Germline CDR1 and CDR2: SNHLY and FYNNEI. The CDR3 is CAGGQGAGQPQHF. CDR3 nucleotides: TGTGCCGGGGGACAGGGGGCTGGACAGCCCCAGCATTTT. The full variable domain, rest sourced from reference TRBV2 and TRBJ1-5, is EPEVTQTPSHQVTQMGQEVILRCVPISNHLYFYWYRQILGQKVEFLVSFYNNEISEKSEIFDDQFSVERPDGSNFTLKIRSTKLEDSAMYFCAGGQGAGQPQHFGDGTRLSIL.

The chain is built from TRBV11-2 and TRBJ2-3; 7 bases line up with TRBD2. This CDR3 contains 17 residues. Losses at the gene ends were 5 bases for V and 1 base for J; bases not matched to a gene: 12. Germline-derived CDR1 and CDR2 are SGHAT and FQNNGV. CDR3 sequence reads: CASSPLASGVGTDTQYF. CDR3 DNA sequence: TGTGCCAGCAGCCCCCTAGCCAGCGGGGTAGGCACAGATACGCAGTATTTT. Using reference TRBV11-2 and TRBJ2-3 for the parts outside the CDR3, the full variable domain is EAGVAQSPRYKIIEKRQSVAFWCNPISGHATLYWYQQILGQGPKLLIQFQNNGVVDDSQLPKDRFSAERLKGVDSTLKIQPAKLEDSAVYLCASSPLASGVGTDTQYFGPGTRLTVL.

The chain couples TRBV30 to TRBJ1-1; a weak D match, TRBD1 (5 bases). The CDR3 contains 15 residues. V was shortened by 5 bases and J by 5 bases, with 21 bases between the two germline ends. Germline-derived CDR1 and CDR2 are GTSNPN and SVGIG (reference sequence). The CDR3 bases are TGTGCCTGGGAGTCGGGACTTTTGGGACTTACTGAAGCTTTCTTT. Translation gives CAWESGLLGLTEAFF.

This sequence joins TRBV5-4 and TRBJ1-2, with D uncertain. The CDR3 is 15 residues long. Looked up from germline, CDR1 is SGHNT and CDR2 is YYREEE (reference sequence). Trimming removed 0 bases from V and 0 bases from J, with 9 bases in between. DNA for the CDR3: TGTGCCAGCAGCTTGGAGGGATACACTAACTATGGCTACACCTTC. This translates into CASSLEGYTNYGYTF.

With respect to this clone: The junction departs from germline at one end; a sequencing error may be responsible. The same CDR3 arises from other DNA sequences in this sample as well. The chain carries TRBV19 and TRBJ1-1; TRBD1 matches 7 bases. Germline V CDR1 and CDR2: LNHDA, SQIVND (reference sequence). The length of the CDR3 is 16 residues. CDR3 sequence: CASSYDREILNTEAFF. CDR3 DNA: TGTGCCAGTAGTTATGACAGGGAGATATTGAACACTGAAGCCTTCTTT.

The CDR3, as DNA: TGTGCCAGCCGGGACAGGCAGGAGTACGAGCAGTACTTC. Translating gives CASRDRQEYEQYF. The V gene is TRBV18, the J gene TRBJ2-7, with TRBD1 matching over 8 bases. Germline CDR1 is KGHSH and CDR2 is LQKENI. The CDR3 consists of 13 residues. V lost 8 bases to trimming and J lost 4 bases; unmatched junction nucleotides: 7.

CDR3 sequence: CASSPNRDRGVSSGEKLFF. The CDR3 coding sequence is TGTGCCAGCAGCCCTAACCGGGACAGGGGAGTTTCTAGTGGCGAAAAACTGTTTTTT. This chain links TRBV11-2 with TRBJ1-4; 10 bases align to TRBD1. CDR1 is SGHAT and CDR2 is FQNNGV in the germline V gene. The trim removed 5 bases at V and 8 bases at J, leaving 20 bases unmatched. The CDR3 covers 19 residues.

This clone was observed a single time. The V and J genes are TRBV18 and TRBJ2-5; D assignment may be TRBD1 or TRBD2 (5 bases each). The CDR3 extends over 13 amino acids. The germline gives CDR1 KGHSH, CDR2 LQKENI. V lost 1 base, J lost 4 bases, and 7 bases lay in between. The CDR3 DNA sequence: TGTGCCAGCTCACCACGGGGGTCAGAGACCCAGTACTTC. It translates to CASSPRGSETQYF.

This clone was seen a few times. The rearrangement joins TRBV10-3 to TRBJ1-6; D is unclear. V lost 10 bases and J 7 bases, leaving 14 bases between the germline ends. Germline CDR1 and CDR2: ENHRY and SYGVKD. The length of the CDR3 is 13 residues. CDR3 nucleotides: TGTGCCAACCGAGAGGCCTGGAATTCACCCCTCCACTTT. This encodes CANREAWNSPLHF.